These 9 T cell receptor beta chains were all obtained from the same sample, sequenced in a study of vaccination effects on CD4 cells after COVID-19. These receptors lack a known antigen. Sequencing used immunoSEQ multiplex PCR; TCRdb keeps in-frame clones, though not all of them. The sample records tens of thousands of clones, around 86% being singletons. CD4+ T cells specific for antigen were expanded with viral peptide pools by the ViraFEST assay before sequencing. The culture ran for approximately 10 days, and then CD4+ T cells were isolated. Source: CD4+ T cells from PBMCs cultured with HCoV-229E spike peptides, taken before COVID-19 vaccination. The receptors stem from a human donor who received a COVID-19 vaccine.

The CDR3 DNA is TGTGCCAGCAGTTCCCAGCGGGGGGGCGTAGATACGCAGTATTTT. It codes for CASSSQRGGVDTQYF. V usage is TRBV6-5 and J usage is TRBJ2-3, with TRBD2 matching over 10 bases. From germline, CDR1 is MNHEY and CDR2 SVGAGI. The ends lost 4 bases at V and 5 bases at J; junction bases unmatched: 6. This CDR3 spans 15 amino acids.

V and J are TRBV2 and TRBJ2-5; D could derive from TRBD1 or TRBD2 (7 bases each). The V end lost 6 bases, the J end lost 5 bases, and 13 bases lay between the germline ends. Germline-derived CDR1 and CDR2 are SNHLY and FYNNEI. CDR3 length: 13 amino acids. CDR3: CASSQGGGETQYF. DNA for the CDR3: TGTGCCAGCAGCCAGGGGGGGGGCGAGACCCAGTACTTC.

The CDR3 DNA reads as TGTGCCAGCAGTGAAACGCTCAATCAGCCCCAGCATTTT. Its protein is CASSETLNQPQHF. The V gene is TRBV2, the J gene TRBJ1-5; D remains ambiguous. The germline V and J ends were trimmed by 2 bases and 3 bases, with 5 bases remaining between them. This CDR3 is built from 13 residues. Germline-derived CDR1 and CDR2 are SNHLY and FYNNEI.

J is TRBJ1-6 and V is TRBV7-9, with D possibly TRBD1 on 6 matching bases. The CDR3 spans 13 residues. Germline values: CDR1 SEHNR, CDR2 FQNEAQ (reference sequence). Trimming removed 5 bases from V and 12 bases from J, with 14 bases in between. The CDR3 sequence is CASSARDTKPLHF. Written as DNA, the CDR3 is TGTGCCAGCAGCGCTCGGGACACAAAACCCCTCCACTTT.

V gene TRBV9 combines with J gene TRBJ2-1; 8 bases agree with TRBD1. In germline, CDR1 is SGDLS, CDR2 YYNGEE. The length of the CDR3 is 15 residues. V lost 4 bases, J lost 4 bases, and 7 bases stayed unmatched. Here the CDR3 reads CASSKQGVSYNEQFF. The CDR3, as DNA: TGTGCCAGCAGCAAACAGGGGGTGTCTTACAATGAGCAGTTCTTC.

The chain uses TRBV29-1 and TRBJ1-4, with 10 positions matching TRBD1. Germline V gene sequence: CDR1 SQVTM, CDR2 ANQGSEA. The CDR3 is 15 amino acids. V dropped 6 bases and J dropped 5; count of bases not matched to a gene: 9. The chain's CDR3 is CSVIWPGQGNEKLFF. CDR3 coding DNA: TGCAGCGTCATATGGCCGGGACAGGGGAATGAAAAACTGTTTTTT.

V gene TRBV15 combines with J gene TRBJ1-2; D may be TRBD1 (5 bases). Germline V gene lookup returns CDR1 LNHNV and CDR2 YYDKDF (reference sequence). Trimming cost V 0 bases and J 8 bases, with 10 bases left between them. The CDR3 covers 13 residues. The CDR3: CATSRDRPGGYTF. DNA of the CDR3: TGTGCCACCAGCAGAGATCGTCCAGGGGGCTACACCTTC.

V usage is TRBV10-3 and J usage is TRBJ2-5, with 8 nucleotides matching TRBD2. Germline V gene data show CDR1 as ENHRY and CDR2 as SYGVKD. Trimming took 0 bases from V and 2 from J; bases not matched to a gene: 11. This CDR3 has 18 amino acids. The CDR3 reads CAISESEAGAPDQETQYF. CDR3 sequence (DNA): TGTGCCATCAGTGAGTCTGAAGCGGGGGCCCCTGATCAAGAGACCCAGTACTTC.

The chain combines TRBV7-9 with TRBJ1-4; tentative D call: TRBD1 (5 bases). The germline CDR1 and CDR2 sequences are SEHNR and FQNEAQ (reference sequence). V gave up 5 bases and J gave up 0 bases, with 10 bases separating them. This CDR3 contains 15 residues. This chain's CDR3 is CASSVAGSTNEKLFF. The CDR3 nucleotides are TGTGCCAGCAGCGTTGCAGGGTCAACTAATGAAAAACTGTTTTTT.